Presented here are 7 T cell receptor beta chains from one specimen sequenced in a study of spatial heterogeneity in lung cancer. From the 5' RACE reads, TCRdb called clonotypes with MiXCR, one entry per CDR3 protein. The table records just over 70,000 distinct CDR3 sequences, approximately 8.9% of them present only once. The time point: blood at routine non-recurrence follow-up after resection. The sequences come from PBMCs, collected at follow-up. The receptors here all came from a female donor with early-stage non-small cell lung cancer.

This clonotype has just a few counts. The chain couples TRBV28 to TRBJ2-1; TRBD2 matches 8 bases. J lost 2 bases, V lost 3 bases, and 9 bases had no gene match. CDR3 length equals 17 residues. Germline V gene data show CDR1 as MDHEN and CDR2 as SYDVKM. The DNA for the CDR3 is TGTGCCAGCAGTTTGCCTTCGGCGGGAGGCCCCTACAATGAGCAGTTCTTC. Amino acids: CASSLPSAGGPYNEQFF.

This chain links TRBV7-9 with TRBJ2-3; D may be TRBD1 (6 bases). V was trimmed by 3 bases and J by 2 bases, leaving 9 bases between them. The CDR3 spans 14 residues. In germline, CDR1 is SEHNR, CDR2 FQNEAQ (reference sequence). CDR3 coding DNA: TGTGCCAGCAGCTTTAGGGGGTACACAGATACGCAGTATTTT. This sequence encodes CASSFRGYTDTQYF.

This clonotype showed up many times. The J gene is TRBJ2-3, the V gene TRBV28, with 13 bases that match TRBD2. V trimming: 8 bases; J trimming: 8 bases; junction bases outside the gene matches: 4. The CDR3 has 13 residues. Per the germline V gene, CDR1 is MDHEN and CDR2 is SYDVKM. CDR3 in DNA: TGTGCCAGCGGACTAGCGGGAGATGGTACGCAGTATTTT. This gives the protein CASGLAGDGTQYF.

This clonotype was seen ten or more times. The chain uses TRBV11-2 and TRBJ2-7; D is undetermined. CDR3 size: 14 residues. Trimming took off 4 bases at V and 3 bases at J, with 13 bases between the two ends. Germline V gene sequence: CDR1 SGHAT, CDR2 FQNNGV. CDR3 DNA: TGTGCCAGCAGCTCTACGGGTGGGTACTACGAGCAGTACTTC. Amino acid sequence: CASSSTGGYYEQYF. Full variable domain (outside the CDR3, taken from reference TRBV11-2 and TRBJ2-7): EAGVAQSPRYKIIEKRQSVAFWCNPISGHATLYWYQQILGQGPKLLIQFQNNGVVDDSQLPKDRFSAERLKGVDSTLKIQPAKLEDSAVYLCASSSTGGYYEQYFGPGTRLTVT.

This clonotype was seen more than once but under ten times. The chain combines TRBV6-1 with TRBJ2-1; TRBD1 aligns across 8 bases. Germline CDR1 reads MNHNS; CDR2 reads SASEGT. The CDR3 runs to 14 residues. Unmatched junction bases numbered 5, after V lost 7 bases and J lost 3 bases. The CDR3 region has the DNA TGTGCCAGCACAGGGGACAGGAGCTACAATGAGCAGTTCTTC. Translated, it gives CASTGDRSYNEQFF.

This clonotype was counted ten times or more. This sequence joins TRBV11-1 and TRBJ2-7; D is unresolved. The CDR3 is made up of 15 amino acids. The ends were cut back, 2 bases at V and 4 bases at J, with 15 bases in the middle. Germline CDR1 reads SGHAT; CDR2 reads FQDESV (reference sequence). CDR3 sequence: CASSLNGPQSYEQYF. CDR3 nucleotide sequence: TGTGCCAGCAGCTTAAACGGACCCCAGTCTTACGAGCAGTACTTC.

This clonotype was found a few times. The V and J genes are TRBV2 and TRBJ1-6; D possibly corresponds to TRBD1 (6 bases). Germline assignment: CDR1 SNHLY and CDR2 FYNNEI. The length of the CDR3 is 14 residues. Trimming shortened V by 4 bases and J by 6 bases, and 10 bases separated the two germline ends. CDR3 nucleotide sequence: TGTGCCAGCAGTGTTGCAGGGGTTAATTCACCCCTCCACTTT. This codes for CASSVAGVNSPLHF.